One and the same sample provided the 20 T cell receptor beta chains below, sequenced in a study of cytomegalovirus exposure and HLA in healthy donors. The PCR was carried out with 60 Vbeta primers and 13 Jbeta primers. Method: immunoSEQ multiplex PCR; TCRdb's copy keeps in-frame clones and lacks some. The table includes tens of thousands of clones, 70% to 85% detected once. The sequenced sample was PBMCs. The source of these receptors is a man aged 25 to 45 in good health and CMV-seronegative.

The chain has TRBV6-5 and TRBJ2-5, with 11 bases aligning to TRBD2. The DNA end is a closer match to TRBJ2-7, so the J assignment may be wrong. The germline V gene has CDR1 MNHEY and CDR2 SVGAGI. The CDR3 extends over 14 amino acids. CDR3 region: CASSPGTSGYEQYF. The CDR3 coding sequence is TGTGCCAGCAGTCCTGGGACTAGCGGCTACGAGCAGTACTTC.

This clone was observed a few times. Here the CDR3 reads CASSIGDSYNEQFF. The CDR3 coding sequence is TGTGCCAGTAGTATCGGGGACTCCTACAATGAGCAGTTCTTC. This chain links TRBV19 with TRBJ2-1; tentative D call: TRBD2 (5 bases). The CDR3 runs 14 residues. Trimming took 3 bases from V and 0 from J, leaving 6 bases between them. Germline-derived CDR1 and CDR2 are LNHDA and SQIVND (reference sequence).

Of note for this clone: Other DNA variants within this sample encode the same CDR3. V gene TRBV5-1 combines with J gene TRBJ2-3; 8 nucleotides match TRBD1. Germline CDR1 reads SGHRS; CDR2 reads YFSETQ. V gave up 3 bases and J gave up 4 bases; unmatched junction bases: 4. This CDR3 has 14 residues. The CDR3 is CASSYGQGSDTQYF. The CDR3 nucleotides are TGCGCCAGCAGCTACGGACAGGGCTCAGATACGCAGTATTTT.

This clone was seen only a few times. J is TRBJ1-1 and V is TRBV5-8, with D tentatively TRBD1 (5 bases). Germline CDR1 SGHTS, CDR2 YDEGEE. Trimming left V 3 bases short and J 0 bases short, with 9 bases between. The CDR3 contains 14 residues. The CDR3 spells CASSSLDMNTEAFF. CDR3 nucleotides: TGTGCCAGCAGCTCCCTGGACATGAACACTGAAGCTTTCTTT. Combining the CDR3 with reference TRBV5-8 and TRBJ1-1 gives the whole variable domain EAGVTQSPTHLIKTRGQQATLRCSPISGHTSVYWYQQALGLGLQFLLWYDEGEERNRGNFPPRFSGRQFPNYSSELNVNALELEDSALYLCASSSLDMNTEAFFGQGTRLTVV.

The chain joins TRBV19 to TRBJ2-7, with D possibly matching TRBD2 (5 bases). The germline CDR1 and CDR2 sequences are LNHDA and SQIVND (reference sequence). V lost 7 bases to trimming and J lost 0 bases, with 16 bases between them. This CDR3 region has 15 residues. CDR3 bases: TGTGCCAGTAAAATAGGAGGAGAGAGCTCCTACGAGCAGTACTTC. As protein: CASKIGGESSYEQYF.

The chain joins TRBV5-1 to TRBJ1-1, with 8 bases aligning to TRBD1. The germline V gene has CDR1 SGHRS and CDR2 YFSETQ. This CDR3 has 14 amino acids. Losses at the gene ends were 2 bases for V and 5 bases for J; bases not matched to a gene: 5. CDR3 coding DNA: TGCGCCAGCAGCTTACAGGGGGATGGGACTGAAGCTTTCTTT. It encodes CASSLQGDGTEAFF. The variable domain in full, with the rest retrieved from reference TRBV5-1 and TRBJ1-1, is KAGVTQTPRYLIKTRGQQVTLSCSPISGHRSVSWYQQTPGQGLQFLFEYFSETQRNKGNFPGRFSGRQFSNSRSEMNVSTLELGDSALYLCASSLQGDGTEAFFGQGTRLTVV.

The CDR3 DNA follows: TGTGCCAGCAGCGCCCCCAGGGGGCCTGACAATGAGCAGTTCTTC. Amino acids: CASSAPRGPDNEQFF. The chain is built from TRBV9 and TRBJ2-1, with 8 bases aligning to TRBD1. After removal of 3 bases from V and 5 bases from J, the junction contained 7 bases not matched to a gene. The CDR3 is 15 residues long. The germline CDR1 and CDR2 sequences are SGDLS and YYNGEE.

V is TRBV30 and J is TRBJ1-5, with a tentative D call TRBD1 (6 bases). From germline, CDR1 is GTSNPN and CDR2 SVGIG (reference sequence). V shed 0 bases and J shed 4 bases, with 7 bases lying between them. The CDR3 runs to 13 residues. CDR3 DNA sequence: TGTGCCTGGAGTGTAGGGGGTAATCAGCCCCAGCATTTT. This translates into CAWSVGGNQPQHF.

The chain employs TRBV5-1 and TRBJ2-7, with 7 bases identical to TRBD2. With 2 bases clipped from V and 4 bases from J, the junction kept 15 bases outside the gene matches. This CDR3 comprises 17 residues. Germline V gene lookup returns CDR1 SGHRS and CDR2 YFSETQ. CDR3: CASSLGLAGSTGYEQYF. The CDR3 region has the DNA TGCGCCAGCAGCTTAGGCTTAGCGGGTTCTACGGGTTACGAGCAGTACTTC.

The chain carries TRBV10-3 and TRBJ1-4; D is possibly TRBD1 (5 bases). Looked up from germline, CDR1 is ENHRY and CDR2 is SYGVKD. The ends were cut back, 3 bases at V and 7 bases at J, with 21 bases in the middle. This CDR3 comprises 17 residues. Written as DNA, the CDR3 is TGTGCCATCAGTGACAAATCCGGGACTCCCGACCGTGAAAAACTGTTTTTT. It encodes CAISDKSGTPDREKLFF.

In DNA, the CDR3 is TGTGCCAGCAGCTTGGGGCGCGCAGGAAGACAGCCCCAGCATTTT. Translating it yields CASSLGRAGRQPQHF. V and J are TRBV5-6 and TRBJ1-5; D gene ambiguous. CDR3 length: 15 amino acids. Germline-derived CDR1 and CDR2 are SGHDT and YYEEEE. V shed 0 bases and J shed 7 bases, with 14 bases lying between them.

CDR3 sequence reads: CASSLSSGVGQTQYF. The CDR3 nucleotides read TGTGCCAGCAGTTTAAGCTCAGGGGTCGGACAGACCCAGTACTTC. The rearrangement uses TRBV27 and TRBJ2-5; perhaps TRBD1 as D (6 bases). This CDR3 spans 15 amino acids. The V and J ends lost 2 bases and 6 bases respectively, with 16 bases between them. In germline, CDR1 is MNHEY, CDR2 SMNVEV (reference sequence).

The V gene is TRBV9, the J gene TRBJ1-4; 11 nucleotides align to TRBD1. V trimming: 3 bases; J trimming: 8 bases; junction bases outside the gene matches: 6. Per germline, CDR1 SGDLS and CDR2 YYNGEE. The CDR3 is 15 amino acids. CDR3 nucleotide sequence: TGTGCCAGCAGCGGAGGGGGGACAGGGGGAGAAAAACTGTTTTTT. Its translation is CASSGGGTGGEKLFF.

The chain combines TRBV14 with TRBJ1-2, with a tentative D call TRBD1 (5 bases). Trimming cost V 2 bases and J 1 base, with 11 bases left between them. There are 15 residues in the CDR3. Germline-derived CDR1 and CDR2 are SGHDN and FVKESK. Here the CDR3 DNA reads TGTGCCAGCAGCCAACAGGGAGGATTTAACTATGGCTACACCTTC. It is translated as CASSQQGGFNYGYTF.

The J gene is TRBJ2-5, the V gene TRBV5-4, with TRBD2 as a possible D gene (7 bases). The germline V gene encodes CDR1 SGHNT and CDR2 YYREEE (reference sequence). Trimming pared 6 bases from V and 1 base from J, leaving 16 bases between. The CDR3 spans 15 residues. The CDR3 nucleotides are TGTGCCAGCACCCCGAAGGGGGGGGGCCAAGAGACCCAGTACTTC. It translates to CASTPKGGGQETQYF.

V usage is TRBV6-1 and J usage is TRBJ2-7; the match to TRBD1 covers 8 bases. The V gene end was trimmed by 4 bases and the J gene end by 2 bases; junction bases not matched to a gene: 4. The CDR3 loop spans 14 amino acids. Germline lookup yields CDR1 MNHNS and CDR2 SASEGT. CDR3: CASSVRQGPYEQYF. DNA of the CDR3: TGTGCCAGCAGTGTAAGACAGGGGCCCTACGAGCAGTACTTC.

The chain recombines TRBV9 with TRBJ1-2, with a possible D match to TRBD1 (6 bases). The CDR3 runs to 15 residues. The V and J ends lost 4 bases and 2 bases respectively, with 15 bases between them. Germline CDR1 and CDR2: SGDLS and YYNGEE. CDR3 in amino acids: CASSPHGGANYGYTF. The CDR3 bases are TGTGCCAGCAGCCCCCATGGGGGGGCCAACTATGGCTACACCTTC.

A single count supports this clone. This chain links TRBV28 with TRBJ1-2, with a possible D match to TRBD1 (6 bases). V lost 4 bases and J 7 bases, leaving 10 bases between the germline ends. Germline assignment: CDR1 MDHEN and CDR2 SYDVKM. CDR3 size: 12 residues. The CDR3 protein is CASSSGQPGYTF. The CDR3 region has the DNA TGTGCCAGCAGTTCCGGACAGCCTGGCTACACCTTC.

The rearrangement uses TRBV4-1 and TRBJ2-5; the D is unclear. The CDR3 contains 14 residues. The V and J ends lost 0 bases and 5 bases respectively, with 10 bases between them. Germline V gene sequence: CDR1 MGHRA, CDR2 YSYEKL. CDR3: CASSQDLFLETQYF. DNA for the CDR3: TGCGCCAGCAGCCAAGATCTTTTTTTGGAGACCCAGTACTTC.

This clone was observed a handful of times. In DNA, the CDR3 is TGTGCCAGCAGTGAGGGGCCGTCCTACGAGCAGTACTTC. This sequence encodes CASSEGPSYEQYF. This chain uses TRBV6-1 with TRBJ2-7; D is possibly TRBD1 (5 bases). The CDR3 totals 13 residues. The V and J ends lost 3 bases and 1 base respectively, with 7 bases between them. In germline, CDR1 is MNHNS, CDR2 SASEGT.